The rows below give T cell receptor beta chains drawn from one sample of a study of cytomegalovirus exposure and HLA in healthy donors. The protocol was immunoSEQ multiplex PCR, while the TCRdb copy is restricted to in-frame clones and leaves out a portion. The sample lists fewer than 150,000 clones, 76% occurring once. Sequenced input: PBMCs. The receptor set was obtained from a man aged 18-30 years in good health and CMV-seronegative. Both conserved end residues are part of each CDR3. D genes are given only for firm matches. Expanded clones are given a class, and other clones once, few, many or no size at all.

d_gene,v_gene,abundance,j_gene,CDR3nt,CDR3aa
.,TRBV18,.,TRBJ2-7,TGTGCCAGCTCACACACCAACTCAGGTTCCTACGAGCAGTACTTC,CASSHTNSGSYEQYF
TRBD1,TRBV5-1,.,TRBJ1-2,TGCGCCAGCAGCTCGGGACAGGGGGCTTATGGCTACACCTTC,CASSSGQGAYGYTF
.,TRBV5-1,.,TRBJ2-3,TGCGCCAGCAGCTTGGTTGTTCTGCGGGAAGGCACAGATACGCAGTATTTT,CASSLVVLREGTDTQYF
.,TRBV6-5,.,TRBJ2-1,TGTGCCAGCAGTTACCGACAGGAGGCCTACAATGAGCAGTTCTTC,CASSYRQEAYNEQFF
TRBD2,TRBV7-9,.,TRBJ2-5,TGTGCCAGCAGCTTAGTTCCTAGCGGGAGGGGTCAAGAGACCCAGTACTTC,CASSLVPSGRGQETQYF
.,TRBV30,few,TRBJ1-5,TGTGCCTGGAGTGGGCAGGGCCGTCAGCCCCAGCATTTT,CAWSGQGRQPQHF
.,TRBV19,.,TRBJ1-5,TGTGCCAGTAGCCCCGGGGGGATCCAGCCCCAGCATTTT,CASSPGGIQPQHF
TRBD1,TRBV6-6,.,TRBJ2-1,TGTGCCAGCACCACCACAGGGGGCGGTTACAATGAGCAGTTCTTC,CASTTTGGGYNEQFF
.,TRBV28,few,TRBJ1-1,TGTGCCAGCAGTCCCCCAAGACCAGGGGATCCAGGAGACACTGAAGCTTTCTTT,CASSPPRPGDPGDTEAFF
TRBD1,TRBV6-5,.,TRBJ2-7,TGTGCCAGCAGTTACGACAGGGTGGCCGAGCAGTACTTC,CASSYDRVAEQYF
.,TRBV5-1,.,TRBJ2-2,TGCGCCAGCAGCTTGCTCACCGGGGAGCTGTTTTTT,CASSLLTGELFF
.,TRBV6-1,.,TRBJ1-4,TGTGCCAGCAGTGAAAAAAGGCGGGCAGGCGGGAATGAAAAACTGTTTTTT,CASSEKRRAGGNEKLFF
.,TRBV9,.,TRBJ1-2,TGTGCCAGCAGCGTAGAGCACAGGAACTATGGCTACACCTTC,CASSVEHRNYGYTF
TRBD1,TRBV28,.,TRBJ2-2,TGTGCCAGCAGACGGACAGGGAGGAACACCGGGGAGCTGTTTTTT,CASRRTGRNTGELFF
TRBD2,TRBV19,.,TRBJ2-1,TGTGCCAGTAGCCCCCGAGGTAGCGGGAGGAGCAATGAGCAGTTCTTC,CASSPRGSGRSNEQFF
.,TRBV6-5,once,TRBJ2-7,TGTGCCAGCAGTTTCGATGGACACTACGAGCAGTACTTC,CASSFDGHYEQYF
TRBD1,TRBV25-1,.,TRBJ1-5,TGTGCCAGCAGTGGACAGGGGGCTGGAAATCAGCCCCAGCATTTT,CASSGQGAGNQPQHF
.,TRBV2,.,TRBJ2-7,TGTGCCAGCAGTCTCGACAGAAGCTCCTACGAGCAGTACTTC,CASSLDRSSYEQYF
TRBD2,TRBV6-6,.,TRBJ2-1,TGTGCCAGCAAAGGTTTCGGGCGGGGGAATGAGCAGTTCTTC,CASKGFGRGNEQFF
.,TRBV5-1,.,TRBJ2-7,TGCGCCAGCAGCTTCGGGGAGTCCCCTTTAATCTACGAGCAGTACTTC,CASSFGESPLIYEQYF
TRBD1,TRBV7-8,.,TRBJ1-6,TGTGCCAGCAGACCTCGGACAGGGCAGAATTCACCCCTCCACTTT,CASRPRTGQNSPLHF
TRBD2,TRBV27,few,TRBJ2-1,TGTGCCAGCAGTCCCCGTTTAGCGGGTAACAATGAGCAGTTCTTC,CASSPRLAGNNEQFF
.,TRBV18,.,TRBJ2-2,TGTGCCAGCTCACCACGGCAGGGGCACGATAGGGAGCTGTTTTTT,CASSPRQGHDRELFF
TRBD1,TRBV5-5,.,TRBJ1-4,TGTGCCAGCAGCCCCTGGACAGGAGGGAATGAAAAACTGTTTTTT,CASSPWTGGNEKLFF
.,TRBV7-9,.,TRBJ1-2,TGTGCCAGCAGCCTCCAGGGGTCCCACACCTTC,CASSLQGSHTF
TRBD1,TRBV2,.,TRBJ2-7,TGTGCCAGCAGGGAGGGACAGGGGGGCTCCTACGAGCAGTACTTC,CASREGQGGSYEQYF
TRBD2,TRBV27,.,TRBJ2-2,TGTGCCAGCAGCCACCGGCCCAGCGGGAGGGTCACCGGGGAGCTGTTTTTT,CASSHRPSGRVTGELFF
.,TRBV2,.,TRBJ1-1,TGTGCCAGCGGAGTTACGACGCGGGGGAACACTGAAGCTTTCTTT,CASGVTTRGNTEAFF
TRBD2,TRBV5-4,.,TRBJ2-2,TGTGCCAGCAGCCAGGCGGGGGATGGGAACACCGGGGAGCTGTTTTTT,CASSQAGDGNTGELFF
.,TRBV28,.,TRBJ2-2,TGTGCGACCCAGGGGCTCTTGACCGGGGAGCTGTTTTTT,CATQGLLTGELFF
.,TRBV29-1,once,TRBJ1-1,TGCAGCGTTGTAGGAGTGGCAGGCGGGGGAAACACTGAAGCTTTCTTT,CSVVGVAGGGNTEAFF
TRBD2,TRBV19,.,TRBJ2-7,TGTGCCAGTAGGGGGGGGAGTGCTCACGAGCAGTACTTC,CASRGGSAHEQYF
TRBD1,TRBV5-1,.,TRBJ1-5,TGCGCCGGCAGCGTCATCCCGGGACAGGGTACCCAGCCCCAGCATTTT,CAGSVIPGQGTQPQHF
TRBD1,TRBV13,.,TRBJ1-1,TGTGCCAGCAGCTTATTTCAGGGGGGCACTGAAGCTTTCTTT,CASSLFQGGTEAFF
.,TRBV6-1,.,TRBJ2-1,TGTGCCAGCCGAACTTACAATGAGCAGTTCTTC,CASRTYNEQFF
TRBD2,TRBV5-1,.,TRBJ2-7,TGCGCCAGCAGCTTAACGGGAGGTGAAGGTCGGGCCGAGCAGTACTTC,CASSLTGGEGRAEQYF
TRBD1,TRBV7-3,.,TRBJ2-5,TGTGCCAGCAGCTGGCCCGGGACAGGGGGGTATTTTGGAGCCCAGTACTTC,CASSWPGTGGYFGAQYF
TRBD1,TRBV19,.,TRBJ1-1,TGTGCCAGTAGTTCCCGGGACAGGGTCAAAGCTTTCTTT,CASSSRDRVKAFF
.,TRBV7-6,.,TRBJ1-3,TGTGCCAGCAGCCCGACCGACACACCTTCTGGAAACACCATATATTTT,CASSPTDTPSGNTIYF
TRBD2,TRBV7-9,.,TRBJ2-2,TGTGCCAGCAGAGGGGACTACTACACCGGGGAGCTGTTTTTT,CASRGDYYTGELFF
.,TRBV7-8,.,TRBJ2-7,TGTGCCAGCAGCTTATTGAACAGGCTGGAGCTCCACGAGCAGTACTTC,CASSLLNRLELHEQYF
TRBD1,TRBV7-3,.,TRBJ1-1,TGTGCCAGCAGCTCCGGGACAGGGGGCGGTACAGCTTTCTTT,CASSSGTGGGTAFF
TRBD1,TRBV2,.,TRBJ2-7,TGTGCCAGCAGTTGGGACAGGGGGCTACCCTACGAGCAGTACTTC,CASSWDRGLPYEQYF
TRBD1,TRBV7-6,.,TRBJ2-5,TGTGCCAGCAGCCCCGTGACAGGGGGGGTGGTGAAGACCCAGTACTTC,CASSPVTGGVVKTQYF